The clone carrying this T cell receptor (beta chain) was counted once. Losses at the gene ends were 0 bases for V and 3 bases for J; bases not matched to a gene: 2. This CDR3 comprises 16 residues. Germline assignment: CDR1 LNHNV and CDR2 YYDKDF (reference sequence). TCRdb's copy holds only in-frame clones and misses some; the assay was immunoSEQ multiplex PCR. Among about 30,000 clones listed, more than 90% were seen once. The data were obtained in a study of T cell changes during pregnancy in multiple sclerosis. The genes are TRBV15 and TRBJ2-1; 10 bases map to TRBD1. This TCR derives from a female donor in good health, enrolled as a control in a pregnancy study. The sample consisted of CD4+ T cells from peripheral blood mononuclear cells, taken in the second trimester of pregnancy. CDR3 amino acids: CATSRDRDRGYNEQFF. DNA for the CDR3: TGTGCCACCAGCAGAGATCGGGACAGGGGCTACAATGAGCAGTTCTTC.